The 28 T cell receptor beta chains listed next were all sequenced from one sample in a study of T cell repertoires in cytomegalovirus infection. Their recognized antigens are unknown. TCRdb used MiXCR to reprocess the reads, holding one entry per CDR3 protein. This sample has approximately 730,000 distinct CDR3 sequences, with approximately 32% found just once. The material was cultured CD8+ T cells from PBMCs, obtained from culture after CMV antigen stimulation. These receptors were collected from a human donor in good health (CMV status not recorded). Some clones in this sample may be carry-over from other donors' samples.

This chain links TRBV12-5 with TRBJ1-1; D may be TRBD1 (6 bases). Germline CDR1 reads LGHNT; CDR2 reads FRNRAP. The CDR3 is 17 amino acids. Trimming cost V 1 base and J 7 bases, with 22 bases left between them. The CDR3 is CASGLGGAKGLPSEAFF. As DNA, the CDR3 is TGTGCTAGTGGTTTGGGGGGGGCAAAAGGCCTTCCCAGTGAAGCTTTCTTT.

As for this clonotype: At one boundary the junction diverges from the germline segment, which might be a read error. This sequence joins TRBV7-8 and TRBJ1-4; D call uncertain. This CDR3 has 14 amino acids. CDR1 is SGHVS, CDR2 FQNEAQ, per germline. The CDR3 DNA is TGTGTCAGCAGCTCATTAGGAACTAATGAAAAACTGTTTTTT. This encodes CVSSSLGTNEKLFF.

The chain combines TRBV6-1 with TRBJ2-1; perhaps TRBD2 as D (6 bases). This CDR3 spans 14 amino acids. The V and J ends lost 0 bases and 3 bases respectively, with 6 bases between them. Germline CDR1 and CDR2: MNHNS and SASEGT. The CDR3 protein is CASSEAGGYNEQFF. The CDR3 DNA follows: TGTGCCAGCAGTGAAGCGGGGGGCTACAATGAGCAGTTCTTC.

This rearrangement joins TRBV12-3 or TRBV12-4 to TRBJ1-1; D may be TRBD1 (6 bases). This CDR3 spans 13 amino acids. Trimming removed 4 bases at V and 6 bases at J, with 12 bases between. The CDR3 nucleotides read TGTGCCAGCAGTTCGGGGGGGCGACCTGAAGCTTTCTTT. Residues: CASSSGGRPEAFF.

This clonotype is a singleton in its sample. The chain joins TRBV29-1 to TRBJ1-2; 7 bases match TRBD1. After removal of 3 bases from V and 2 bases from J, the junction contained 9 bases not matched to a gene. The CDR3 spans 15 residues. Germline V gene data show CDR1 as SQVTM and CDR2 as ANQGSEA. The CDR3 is CSVEVGTELNYGYTF. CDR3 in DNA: TGCAGCGTTGAGGTGGGGACAGAGTTAAACTATGGCTACACCTTC.

CDR3 sequence reads: CATSRRPGGPAQETQYF. The CDR3 DNA sequence: TGTGCCACCAGCAGACGCCCGGGGGGCCCCGCTCAAGAGACCCAGTACTTC. V is TRBV15 and J is TRBJ2-5; D might be TRBD2 (7 bases). Germline CDR1 LNHNV, CDR2 YYDKDF (reference sequence). This CDR3 spans 17 amino acids. The ends were cut back, 2 bases at V and 2 bases at J, with 18 bases in the middle. The full variable domain, with the rest looked up from reference TRBV15 and TRBJ2-5, is DAMVIQNPRYQVTQFGKPVTLSCSQTLNHNVMYWYQQKSSQAPKLLFHYYDKDFNNEADTPDNFQSRRPNTSFCFLDIRSPGLGDTAMYLCATSRRPGGPAQETQYFGPGTRLLVL.

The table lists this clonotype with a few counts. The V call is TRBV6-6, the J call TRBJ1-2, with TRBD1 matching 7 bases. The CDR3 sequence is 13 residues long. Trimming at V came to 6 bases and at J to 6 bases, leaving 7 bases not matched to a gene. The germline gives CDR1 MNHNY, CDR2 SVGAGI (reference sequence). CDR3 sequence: CASSLTGANGYTF. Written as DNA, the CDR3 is TGTGCCAGCAGCCTTACAGGGGCAAATGGCTACACCTTC.

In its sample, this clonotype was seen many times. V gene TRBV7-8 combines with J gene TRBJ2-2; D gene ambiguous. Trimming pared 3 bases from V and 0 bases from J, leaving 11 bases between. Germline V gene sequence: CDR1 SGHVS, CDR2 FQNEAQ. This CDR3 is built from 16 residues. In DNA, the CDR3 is TGTGCCAGCAGCTTTACCCCTGAAGCGAACACCGGGGAGCTGTTTTTT. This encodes CASSFTPEANTGELFF.

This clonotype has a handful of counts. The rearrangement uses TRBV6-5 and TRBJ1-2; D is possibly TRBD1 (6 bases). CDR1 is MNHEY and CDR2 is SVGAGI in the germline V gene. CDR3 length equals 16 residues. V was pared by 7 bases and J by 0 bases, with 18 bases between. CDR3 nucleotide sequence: TGTGCCAGCATCGGCTATCATACAGGGCCTAACTATGGCTACACCTTC. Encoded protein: CASIGYHTGPNYGYTF.

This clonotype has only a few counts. The CDR3 region is CASGSWTGEEQYF. The CDR3 DNA is TGTGCTAGTGGTTCCTGGACAGGGGAAGAGCAGTACTTC. The chain combines TRBV12-5 with TRBJ2-7, with 9 bases fitting TRBD1. CDR1 and CDR2 (germline): LGHNT, FRNRAP. The V gene end was trimmed by 4 bases and the J gene end by 7 bases; junction bases not matched to a gene: 5. The CDR3 is made up of 13 amino acids. Full variable domain (outside the CDR3, taken from reference TRBV12-5 and TRBJ2-7): DARVTQTPRHKVTEMGQEVTMRCQPILGHNTVFWYRQTMMQGLELLAYFRNRAPLDDSGMPKDRFSAEMPDATLATLKIQPSEPRDSAVYFCASGSWTGEEQYFGPGTRLTVT.

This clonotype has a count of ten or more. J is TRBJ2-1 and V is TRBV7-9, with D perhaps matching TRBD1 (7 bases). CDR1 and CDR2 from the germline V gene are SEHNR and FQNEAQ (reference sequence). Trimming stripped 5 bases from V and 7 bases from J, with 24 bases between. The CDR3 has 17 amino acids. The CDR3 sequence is CASSQAGGGNHPNEQFF. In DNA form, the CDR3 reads TGTGCCAGCAGCCAGGCAGGGGGAGGAAACCATCCAAATGAGCAGTTCTTC.

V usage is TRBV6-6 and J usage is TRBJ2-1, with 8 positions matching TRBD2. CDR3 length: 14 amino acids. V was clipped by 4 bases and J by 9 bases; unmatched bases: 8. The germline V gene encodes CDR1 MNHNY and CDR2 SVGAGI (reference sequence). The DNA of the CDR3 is TGTGCCAGCAGTTGGCTCGGGACTAGTGGTGAGCAGTTCTTC. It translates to CASSWLGTSGEQFF.

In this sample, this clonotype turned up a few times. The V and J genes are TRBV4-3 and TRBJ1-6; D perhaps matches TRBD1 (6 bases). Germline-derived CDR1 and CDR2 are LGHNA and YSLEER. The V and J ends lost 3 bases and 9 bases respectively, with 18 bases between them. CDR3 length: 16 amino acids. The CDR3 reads CASSQSGATPISPLHF. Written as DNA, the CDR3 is TGCGCCAGCAGCCAGTCAGGGGCTACTCCGATTTCACCCCTCCACTTT.

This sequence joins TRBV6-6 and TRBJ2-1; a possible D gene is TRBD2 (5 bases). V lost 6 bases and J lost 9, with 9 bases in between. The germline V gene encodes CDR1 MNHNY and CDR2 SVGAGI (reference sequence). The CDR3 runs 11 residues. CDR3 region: CASRAEGEQFF. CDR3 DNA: TGTGCCAGCAGGGCTGAGGGTGAGCAGTTCTTC.

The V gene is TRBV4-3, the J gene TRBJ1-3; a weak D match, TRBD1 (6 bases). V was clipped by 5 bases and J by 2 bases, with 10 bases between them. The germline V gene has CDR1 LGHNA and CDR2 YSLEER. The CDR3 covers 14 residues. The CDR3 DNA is TGCGCCAGCAGCTCTCGGGGGCCTGGAAACACCATATATTTT. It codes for CASSSRGPGNTIYF.

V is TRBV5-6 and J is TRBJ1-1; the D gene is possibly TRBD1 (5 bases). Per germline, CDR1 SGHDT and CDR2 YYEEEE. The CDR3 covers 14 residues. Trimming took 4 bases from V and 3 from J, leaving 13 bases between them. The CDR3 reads CASSPGGGYTEAFF. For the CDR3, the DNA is TGTGCCAGCAGCCCCGGTGGGGGGTACACTGAAGCTTTCTTT.

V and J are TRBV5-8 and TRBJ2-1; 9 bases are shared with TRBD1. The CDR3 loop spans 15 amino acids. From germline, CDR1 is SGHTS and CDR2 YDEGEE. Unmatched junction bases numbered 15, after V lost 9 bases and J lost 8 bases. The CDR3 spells CATLLYRDRDDEQFF. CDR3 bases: TGTGCCACTCTACTTTACCGGGACAGGGACGATGAGCAGTTCTTC.

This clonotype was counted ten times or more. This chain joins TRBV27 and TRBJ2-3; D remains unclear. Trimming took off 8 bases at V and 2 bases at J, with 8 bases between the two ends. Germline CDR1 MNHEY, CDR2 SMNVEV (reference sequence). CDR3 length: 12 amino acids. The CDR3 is CASGPLTDTQYF. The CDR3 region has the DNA TGTGCCAGCGGCCCGCTCACAGATACGCAGTATTTT.

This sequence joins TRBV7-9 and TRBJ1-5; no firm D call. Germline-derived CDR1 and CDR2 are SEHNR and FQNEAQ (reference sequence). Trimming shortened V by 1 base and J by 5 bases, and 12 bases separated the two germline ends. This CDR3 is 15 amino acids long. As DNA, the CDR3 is TGTGCCAGCAGCTTAGGGTTCTACGGTGATCAGCCCCAGCATTTT. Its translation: CASSLGFYGDQPQHF.

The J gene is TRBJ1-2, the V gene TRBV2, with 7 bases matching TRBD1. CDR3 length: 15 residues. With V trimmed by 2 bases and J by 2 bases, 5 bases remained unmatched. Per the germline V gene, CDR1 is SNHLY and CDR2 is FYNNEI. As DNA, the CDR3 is TGTGCCAGCAGTGAATATTCGGGACAGAACTATGGCTACACCTTC. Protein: CASSEYSGQNYGYTF.

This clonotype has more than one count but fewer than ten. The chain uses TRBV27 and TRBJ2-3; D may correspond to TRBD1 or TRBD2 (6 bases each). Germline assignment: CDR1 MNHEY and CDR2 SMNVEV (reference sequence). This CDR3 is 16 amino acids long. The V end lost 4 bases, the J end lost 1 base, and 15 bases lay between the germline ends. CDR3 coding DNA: TGTGCCAGCAGTTCACTCGACAGGAGGGGCACAGATACGCAGTATTTT. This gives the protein CASSSLDRRGTDTQYF.

The CDR3 bases are TGTGCCAGCAGTTCCGAGTCGAACCGGGACTTTAACTATGGCTACACCTTC. This sequence encodes CASSSESNRDFNYGYTF. This chain uses TRBV28 with TRBJ1-2; D might be TRBD1 (5 bases). The V gene lost 4 bases and the J gene lost 1 base, with 19 bases spanning the gap. This CDR3 region has 17 residues. Germline CDR1 is MDHEN and CDR2 is SYDVKM.

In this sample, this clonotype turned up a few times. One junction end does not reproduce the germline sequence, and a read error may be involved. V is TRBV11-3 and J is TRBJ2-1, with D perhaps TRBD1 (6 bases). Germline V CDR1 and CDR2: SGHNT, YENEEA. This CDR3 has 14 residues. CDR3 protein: CASSFRRPGHRAIF. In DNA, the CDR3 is TGTGCCAGCAGCTTTCGCCGTCCGGGACACCGCGCGATCTTC.

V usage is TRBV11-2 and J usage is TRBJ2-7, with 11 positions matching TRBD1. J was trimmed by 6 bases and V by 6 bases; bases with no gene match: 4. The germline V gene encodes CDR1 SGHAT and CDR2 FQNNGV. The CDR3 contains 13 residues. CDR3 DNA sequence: TGTGCCAGCAGTTCCGGGACAGGGGGCGAGCAGTACGTC. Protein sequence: CASSSGTGGEQYV.

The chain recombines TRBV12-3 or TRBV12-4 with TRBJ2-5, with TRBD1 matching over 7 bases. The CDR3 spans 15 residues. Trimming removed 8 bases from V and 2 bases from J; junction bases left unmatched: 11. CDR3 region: CASQGVSMGQETQYF. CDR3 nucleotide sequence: TGTGCCAGCCAGGGGGTGTCTATGGGGCAAGAGACCCAGTACTTC.

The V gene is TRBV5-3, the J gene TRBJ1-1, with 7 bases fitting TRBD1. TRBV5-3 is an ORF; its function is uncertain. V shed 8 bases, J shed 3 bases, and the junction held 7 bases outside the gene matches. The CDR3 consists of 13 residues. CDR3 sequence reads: CASRGTVDTEAFF. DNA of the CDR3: TGTGCCAGCAGGGGGACGGTTGACACTGAAGCTTTCTTT.

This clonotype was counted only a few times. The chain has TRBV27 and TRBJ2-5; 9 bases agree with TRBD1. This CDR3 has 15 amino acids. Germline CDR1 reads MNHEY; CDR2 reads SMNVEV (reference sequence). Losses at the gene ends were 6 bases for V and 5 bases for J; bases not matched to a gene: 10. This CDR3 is CASSQTGGLRETQYF. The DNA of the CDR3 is TGTGCCAGCAGCCAGACAGGGGGTTTGAGGGAGACCCAGTACTTC.

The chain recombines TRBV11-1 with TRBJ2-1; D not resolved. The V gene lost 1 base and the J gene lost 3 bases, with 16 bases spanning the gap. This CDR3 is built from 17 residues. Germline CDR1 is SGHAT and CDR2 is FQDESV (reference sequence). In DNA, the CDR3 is TGTGCCAGCAGCTTAGGTTGGTGGAGACACTACTACAATGAGCAGTTCTTC. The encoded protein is CASSLGWWRHYYNEQFF. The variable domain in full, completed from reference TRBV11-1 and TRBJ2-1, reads EAEVAQSPRYKITEKSQAVAFWCDPISGHATLYWYRQILGQGPELLVQFQDESVVDDSQLPKDRFSAERLKGVDSTLKIQPAELGDSAMYLCASSLGWWRHYYNEQFFGPGTRLTVL.